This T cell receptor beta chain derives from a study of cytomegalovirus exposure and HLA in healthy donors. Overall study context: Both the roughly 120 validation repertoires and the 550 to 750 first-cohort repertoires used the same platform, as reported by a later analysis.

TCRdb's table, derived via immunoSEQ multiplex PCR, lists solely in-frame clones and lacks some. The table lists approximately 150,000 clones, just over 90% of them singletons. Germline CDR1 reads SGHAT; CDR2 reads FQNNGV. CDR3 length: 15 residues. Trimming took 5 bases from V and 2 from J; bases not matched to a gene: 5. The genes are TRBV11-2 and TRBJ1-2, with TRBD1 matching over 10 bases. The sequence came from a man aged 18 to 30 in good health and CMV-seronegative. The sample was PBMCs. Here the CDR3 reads CASSLTTGGNYGYTF. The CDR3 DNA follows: TGTGCCAGCAGCCTCACGACAGGGGGCAACTATGGCTACACCTTC. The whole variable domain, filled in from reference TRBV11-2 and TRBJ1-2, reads EAGVAQSPRYKIIEKRQSVAFWCNPISGHATLYWYQQILGQGPKLLIQFQNNGVVDDSQLPKDRFSAERLKGVDSTLKIQPAKLEDSAVYLCASSLTTGGNYGYTFGSGTRLTVV.